A single sample gave rise to the 3 T cell receptor beta chains below, sequenced in a study of siplizumab effects on memory and regulatory T cells. The assay was immunoSEQ multiplex PCR, and TCRdb's table has in-frame clones only and misses some. Of more than 60,000 clones listed, 90% to 95% were seen once; the top ten hold 5%. Material: CD8+ T cells sorted from blood. All receptors derive from a human donor in good health.

The chain uses TRBV19 and TRBJ2-7, with 8 bases identical to TRBD2. Germline CDR1 is LNHDA and CDR2 is SQIVND (reference sequence). This CDR3 has 15 residues. Germline trimming cut 3 bases from V and 4 bases from J; bases unmatched to any gene: 8. In nucleotides, the CDR3 is TGTGCCAGTAGTATTTACGGGGGGGACACTTACGAGCAGTACTTC. Protein sequence: CASSIYGGDTYEQYF.

This chain connects TRBV6-5 to TRBJ1-2; tentatively, D is TRBD1 (6 bases). This CDR3 is built from 15 residues. Germline assignment: CDR1 MNHEY and CDR2 SVGAGI. Trimming removed 0 bases from V and 4 bases from J, with 12 bases in between. In DNA, the CDR3 is TGTGCCAGCAGTTACTCGATCACAGGGCCCTATGGCTACACCTTC. It is translated as CASSYSITGPYGYTF.

The V and J genes are TRBV7-3 and TRBJ2-4; 8 bases match TRBD2. Germline CDR1 is SGHTA and CDR2 is FQGTGA. The CDR3 length is 15 residues. V was clipped by 4 bases and J by 4 bases; unmatched bases: 6. The CDR3 sequence is CASSSPGGRKNIQYF. DNA for the CDR3: TGTGCCAGCAGCTCCCCGGGGGGGAGGAAAAACATTCAGTACTTC.